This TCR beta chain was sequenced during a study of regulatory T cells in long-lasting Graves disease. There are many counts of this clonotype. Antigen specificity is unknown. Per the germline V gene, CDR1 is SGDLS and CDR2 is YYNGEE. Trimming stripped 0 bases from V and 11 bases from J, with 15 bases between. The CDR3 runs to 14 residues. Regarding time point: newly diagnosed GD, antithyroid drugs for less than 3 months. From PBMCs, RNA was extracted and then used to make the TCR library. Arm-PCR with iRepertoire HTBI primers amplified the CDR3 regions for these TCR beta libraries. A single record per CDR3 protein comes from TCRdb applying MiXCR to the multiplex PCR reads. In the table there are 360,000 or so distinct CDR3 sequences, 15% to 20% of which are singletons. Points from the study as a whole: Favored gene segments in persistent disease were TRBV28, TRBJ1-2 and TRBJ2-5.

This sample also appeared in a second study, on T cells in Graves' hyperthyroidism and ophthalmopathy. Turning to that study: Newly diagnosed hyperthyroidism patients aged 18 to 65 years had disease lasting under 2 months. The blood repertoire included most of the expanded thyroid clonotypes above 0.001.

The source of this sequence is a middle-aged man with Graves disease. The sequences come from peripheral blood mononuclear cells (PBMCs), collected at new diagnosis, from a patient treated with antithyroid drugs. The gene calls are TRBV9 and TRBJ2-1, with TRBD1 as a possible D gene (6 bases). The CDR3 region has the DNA TGTGCCAGCAGCGTAGATTCCAGGGGTCCACAGCAGTTCTTC. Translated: CASSVDSRGPQQFF.